Below, one T cell receptor (beta chain) is given with its context. TCRdb processed the RT-PCR reads anew with MiXCR; each CDR3 protein has one entry. The table has about 540,000 distinct CDR3 sequences, around 21% seen once; the top ten hold 2.5% to 3%. This entry comes from a study of response to subunit inactivated influenza vaccine. The sample also formed part of further work on T cells expressing NK-cell markers. That source notes: TCR beta cDNA was made by 5'RACE template switching with UMIs. Each TCR beta repertoire originated in sorted T cells that were CD3+CD56+NKG2C+, CD3+CD56+NKG2C- or CD3+CD56-NKG2C+. The eight sequenced donors comprised seven who were HCMV-seropositive and one who was seronegative. Dominant NKG2C+ clonotypes were found to form about 1.0-7.5% of CD8+ T cells in 5 or 6 donors. Dominance of the CD3+CD56-NKG2C+ fraction by these clonotypes also held in several donors.

This TCR was sampled from a man aged 45 to 65 who received an inactivated influenza vaccine. The starting material was CD4+ T cells sorted from PBMCs, obtained 12 days after vaccination.

The CDR3 sequence is CASSHGTQGNIQYF. The CDR3 nucleotides are TGTGCCAGCAGCCATGGGACACAGGGAAACATTCAGTACTTC. V gene TRBV4-2 combines with J gene TRBJ2-4; maybe TRBD1 (6 bases). V lost 3 bases, J lost 6 bases, and 12 bases lay in between. The CDR3 spans 14 residues. CDR1 and CDR2 (germline): LGHNA, YNFKEQ.